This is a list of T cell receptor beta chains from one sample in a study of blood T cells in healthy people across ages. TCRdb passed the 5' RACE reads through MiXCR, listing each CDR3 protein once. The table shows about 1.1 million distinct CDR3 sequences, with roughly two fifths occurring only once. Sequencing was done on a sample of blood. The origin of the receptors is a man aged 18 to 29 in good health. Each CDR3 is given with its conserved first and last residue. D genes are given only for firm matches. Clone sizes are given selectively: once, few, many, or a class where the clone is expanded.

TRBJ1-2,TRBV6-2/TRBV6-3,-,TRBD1,CASNLRQGGNYGYTF,TGTGCCAGCAATCTGAGGCAGGGGGGTAACTATGGCTACACCTTC
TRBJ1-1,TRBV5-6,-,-,CASSSPRGPGTEAFF,TGTGCCAGCAGCTCCCCCAGGGGCCCGGGGACTGAAGCTTTCTTT
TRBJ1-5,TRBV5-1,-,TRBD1,CASSLGTGHNQPQHF,TGCGCCAGCAGCTTGGGGACAGGCCATAATCAGCCCCAGCATTTT
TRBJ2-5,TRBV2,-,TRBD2,CASRSGRSTLLQETQYF,TGTGCCAGCAGGAGCGGGAGGTCCACCCTATTACAAGAGACCCAGTACTTC
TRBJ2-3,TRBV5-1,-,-,CASSLGATVSDTQYF,TGCGCCAGCAGCTTGGGTGCGACGGTTTCAGATACGCAGTATTTT
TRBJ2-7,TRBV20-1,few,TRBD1,CSARDLGQGAIYEQYF,TGCAGTGCTAGAGATCTTGGTCAGGGGGCGATTTACGAGCAGTACTTC
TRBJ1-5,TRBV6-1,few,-,CASSVESNQPQHF,TGTGCCAGCAGTGTAGAGAGCAATCAGCCCCAGCATTTT
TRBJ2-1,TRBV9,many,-,CASGGNNEQFF,TGTGCCAGCGGGGGAAACAATGAGCAGTTCTTC
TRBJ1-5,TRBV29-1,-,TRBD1,CSVECGGRGQGSVRRNQPQHF,TGCAGCGTTGAATGCGGGGGTCGAGGACAGGGCTCCGTCCGGAGGAATCAGCCCCAGCATTTT
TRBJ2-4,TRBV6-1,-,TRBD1,CASDKGQGLNIQYF,TGTGCCAGTGATAAGGGACAGGGGTTGAACATTCAGTACTTC
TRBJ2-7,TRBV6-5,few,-,CASSYNYRVYEQYF,TGTGCCAGCAGTTACAATTACAGGGTCTACGAGCAGTACTTC
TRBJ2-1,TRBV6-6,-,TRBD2,CASRTGTSGVSEQFF,TGTGCCAGCAGAACCGGGACTAGCGGGGTTAGTGAGCAGTTCTTC
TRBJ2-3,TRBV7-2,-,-,CASSPTPYSTDTQYF,TGTGCCAGCAGTCCTACTCCTTACAGCACAGATACGCAGTATTTT